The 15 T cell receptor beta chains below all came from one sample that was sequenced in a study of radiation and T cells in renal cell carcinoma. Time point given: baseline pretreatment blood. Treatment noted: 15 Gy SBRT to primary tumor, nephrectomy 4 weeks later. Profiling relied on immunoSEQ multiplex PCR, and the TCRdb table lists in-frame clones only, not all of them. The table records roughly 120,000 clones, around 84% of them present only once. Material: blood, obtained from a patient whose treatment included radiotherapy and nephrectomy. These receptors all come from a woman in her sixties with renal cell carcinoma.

The CDR3 spells CASSEAVGQGTLGTQYF. CDR3 nucleotides: TGTGCCAGCAGTGAAGCGGTGGGACAGGGAACCCTGGGGACCCAGTACTTC. The rearrangement links TRBV6-1 to TRBJ2-5; 9 nucleotides agree with TRBD1. In germline, CDR1 is MNHNS, CDR2 SASEGT. CDR3 length: 17 amino acids. The V segment lost 0 bases and the J segment 7 bases; nucleotides outside the gene matches: 12.

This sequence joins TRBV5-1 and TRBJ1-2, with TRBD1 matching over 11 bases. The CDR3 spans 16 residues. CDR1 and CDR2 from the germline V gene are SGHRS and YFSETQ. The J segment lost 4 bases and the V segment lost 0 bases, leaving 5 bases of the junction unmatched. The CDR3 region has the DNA TGCGCCAGCAGCTTGGACGGGACAGGGGGAGTCTATGGCTACACCTTC. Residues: CASSLDGTGGVYGYTF.

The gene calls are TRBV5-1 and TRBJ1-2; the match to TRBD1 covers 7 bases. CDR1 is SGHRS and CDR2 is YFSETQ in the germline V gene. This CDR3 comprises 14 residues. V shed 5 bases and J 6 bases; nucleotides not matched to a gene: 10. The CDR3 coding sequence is TGCGCCAGCAGTTCCTGGGCAGGGGGAGATGGCTACACCTTC. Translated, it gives CASSSWAGGDGYTF.

CDR3 protein: CASTASVGATNEKLFF. For the CDR3, the DNA is TGTGCCAGCACCGCCTCAGTCGGCGCAACTAATGAAAAACTGTTTTTT. The chain is built from TRBV7-6 and TRBJ1-4; no clear D gene. Trimming left V 7 bases short and J 0 bases short, with 15 bases between. The CDR3 runs 16 residues. The germline gives CDR1 SGHVS, CDR2 FNYEAQ. The variable domain in full, completed from reference TRBV7-6 and TRBJ1-4, reads GAGVSQSPRYKVTKRGQDVALRCDPISGHVSLYWYRQALGQGPEFLTYFNYEAQQDKSGLPNDRFSAERPEGSISTLTIQRTEQRDSAMYRCASTASVGATNEKLFFGSGTQLSVL.

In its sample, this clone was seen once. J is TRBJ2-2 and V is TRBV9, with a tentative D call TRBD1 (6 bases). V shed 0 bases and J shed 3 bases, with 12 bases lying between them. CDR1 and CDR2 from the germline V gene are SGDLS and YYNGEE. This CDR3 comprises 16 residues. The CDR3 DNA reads TGTGCCAGCAGCGTAGGAGGGGGTGCCGACACCGGGGAGCTGTTTTTT. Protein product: CASSVGGGADTGELFF.

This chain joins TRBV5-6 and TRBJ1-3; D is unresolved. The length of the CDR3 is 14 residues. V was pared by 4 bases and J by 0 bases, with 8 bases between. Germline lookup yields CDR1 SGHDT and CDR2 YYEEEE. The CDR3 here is CASSTSGSGNTIYF. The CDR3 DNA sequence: TGTGCCAGCAGCACCTCGGGCTCTGGAAACACCATATATTTT.

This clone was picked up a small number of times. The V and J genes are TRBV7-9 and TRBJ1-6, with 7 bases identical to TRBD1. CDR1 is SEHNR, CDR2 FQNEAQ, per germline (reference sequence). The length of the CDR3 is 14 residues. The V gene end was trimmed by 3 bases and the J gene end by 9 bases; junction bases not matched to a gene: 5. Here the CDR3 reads CASSFDREISPLHF. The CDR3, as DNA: TGTGCCAGCAGCTTTGACAGGGAAATTTCACCCCTCCACTTT.

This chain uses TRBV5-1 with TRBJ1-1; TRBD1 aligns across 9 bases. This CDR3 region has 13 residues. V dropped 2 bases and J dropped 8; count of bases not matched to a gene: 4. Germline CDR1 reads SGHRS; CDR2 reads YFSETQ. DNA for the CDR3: TGCGCCAGCAGCTTATGGGGACAGGGAGAAGCTTTCTTT. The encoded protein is CASSLWGQGEAFF.

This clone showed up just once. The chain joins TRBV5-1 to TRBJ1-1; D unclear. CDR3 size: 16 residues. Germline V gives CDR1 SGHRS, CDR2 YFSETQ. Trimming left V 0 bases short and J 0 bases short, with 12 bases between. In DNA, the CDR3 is TGCGCCAGCAGCTTGGCCGGTAGACAAGTGAACACTGAAGCTTTCTTT. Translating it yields CASSLAGRQVNTEAFF.

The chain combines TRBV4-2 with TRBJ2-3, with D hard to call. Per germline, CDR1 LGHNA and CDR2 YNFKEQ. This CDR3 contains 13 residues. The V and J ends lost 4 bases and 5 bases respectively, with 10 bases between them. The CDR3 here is CASSRYPGDTQYF. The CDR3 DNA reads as TGTGCCAGCAGCCGTTACCCCGGAGATACGCAGTATTTT.

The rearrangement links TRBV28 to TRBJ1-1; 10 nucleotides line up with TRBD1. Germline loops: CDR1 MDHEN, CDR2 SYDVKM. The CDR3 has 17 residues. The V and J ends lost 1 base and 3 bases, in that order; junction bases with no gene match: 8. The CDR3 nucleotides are TGTGCCAGCAGTTTATTTGGGACAGGGGCCGGGGACACTGAAGCTTTCTTT. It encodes CASSLFGTGAGDTEAFF.

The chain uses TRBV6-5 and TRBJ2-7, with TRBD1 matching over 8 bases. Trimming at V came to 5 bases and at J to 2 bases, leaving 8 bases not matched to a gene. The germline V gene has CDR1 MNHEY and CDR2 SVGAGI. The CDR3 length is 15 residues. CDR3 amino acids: CASSKLRQGTYEQYF. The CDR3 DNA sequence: TGTGCCAGCAGTAAACTCCGACAGGGGACCTACGAGCAGTACTTC.

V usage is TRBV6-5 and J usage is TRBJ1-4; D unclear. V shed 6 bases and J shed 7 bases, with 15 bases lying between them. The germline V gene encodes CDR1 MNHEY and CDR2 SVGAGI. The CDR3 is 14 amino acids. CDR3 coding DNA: TGTGCCAGCAGCCGAGGGCGTTTCGGTGAAAAACTGTTTTTT. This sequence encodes CASSRGRFGEKLFF.

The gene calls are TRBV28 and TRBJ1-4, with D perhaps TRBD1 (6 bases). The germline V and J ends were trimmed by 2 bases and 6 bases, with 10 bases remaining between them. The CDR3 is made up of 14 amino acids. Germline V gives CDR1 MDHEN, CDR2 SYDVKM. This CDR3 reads CASSLGGRDEKLFF. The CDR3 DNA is TGTGCCAGCAGTTTAGGGGGCCGCGATGAAAAACTGTTTTTT.

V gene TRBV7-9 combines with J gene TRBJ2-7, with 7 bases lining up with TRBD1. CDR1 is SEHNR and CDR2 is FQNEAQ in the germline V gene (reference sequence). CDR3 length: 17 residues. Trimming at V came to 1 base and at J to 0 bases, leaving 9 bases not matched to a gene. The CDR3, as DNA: TGTGCCAGCAGCTTAGTCGGGTGGACAGGATACTCCTACGAGCAGTACTTC. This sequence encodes CASSLVGWTGYSYEQYF.